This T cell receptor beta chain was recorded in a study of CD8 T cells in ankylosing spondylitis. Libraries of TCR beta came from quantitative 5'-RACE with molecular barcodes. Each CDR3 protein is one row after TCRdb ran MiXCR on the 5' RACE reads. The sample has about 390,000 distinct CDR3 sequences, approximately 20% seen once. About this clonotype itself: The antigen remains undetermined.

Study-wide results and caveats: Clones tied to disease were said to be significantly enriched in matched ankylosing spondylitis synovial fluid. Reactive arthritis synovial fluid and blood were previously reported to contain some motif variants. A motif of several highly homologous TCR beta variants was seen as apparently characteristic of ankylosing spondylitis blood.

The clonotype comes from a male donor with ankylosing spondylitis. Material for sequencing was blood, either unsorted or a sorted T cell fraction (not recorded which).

Written as DNA, the CDR3 is TGTGCCACTTCGTCGGAGCCCTACAATGAGCAGTTCTTC. This gives the protein CATSSEPYNEQFF. The chain is built from TRBV15 and TRBJ2-1; D gene unclear. This CDR3 is 13 amino acids long. Per germline, CDR1 LNHNV and CDR2 YYDKDF (reference sequence). Trimming shortened V by 9 bases and J by 2 bases, and 11 bases separated the two germline ends.